These 28 T cell receptor beta chains were all obtained from the same sample, sequenced in a study of T cell changes during pregnancy in multiple sclerosis (dated by TCRdb to between 2018 and 2020). Libraries were made using the immunoSEQ multiplex PCR assay. Held by TCRdb, this immuneACCESS table contains in-frame sequences only and omits some clones. Under half of the omission traces to an unresolved V gene where checked; the cause of the rest is unknown. Within this sample are 48,000 or so clones, with about 94% of them counted one time only. Under 0.55% of the sample lies in the top ten. Sequences were derived from CD4+ T cells from peripheral blood mononuclear cells, sampled in the first trimester of pregnancy. Every receptor here comes from a female donor with multiple sclerosis, enrolled in a pregnancy study.

The rearrangement joins TRBV10-3 to TRBJ1-2; no reliable D call. Germline loops: CDR1 ENHRY, CDR2 SYGVKD. There are 13 residues in the CDR3. Trimming pared 7 bases from V and 3 bases from J, leaving 12 bases between. The CDR3 coding sequence is TGTGCCATCAAAGAGGAGGAGGACTATGGCTACACCTTC. It translates to CAIKEEEDYGYTF.

J is TRBJ1-1 and V is TRBV5-1; 12 bases fit TRBD1. Unmatched junction bases numbered 8, after V lost 4 bases and J lost 4 bases. The CDR3 extends over 16 amino acids. Germline lookup yields CDR1 SGHRS and CDR2 YFSETQ. CDR3 nucleotide sequence: TGCGCCAGCAGCCCGGGACAGGGGGCGCGGGGCACTGAAGCTTTCTTT. Translated, it gives CASSPGQGARGTEAFF.

J is TRBJ2-1 and V is TRBV5-1; 12 bases match TRBD2. Losses at the gene ends were 4 bases for V and 4 bases for J; bases not matched to a gene: 9. The CDR3 contains 17 residues. Looked up from germline, CDR1 is SGHRS and CDR2 is YFSETQ. The CDR3 loop is CASSNQGLAGIYNEQFF. As DNA, the CDR3 is TGCGCCAGCAGCAACCAAGGACTAGCGGGGATATACAATGAGCAGTTCTTC.

The chain carries TRBV7-3 and TRBJ2-5; D gene unclear. The V gene lost 2 bases and the J gene lost 0 bases, with 10 bases spanning the gap. The CDR3 totals 15 residues. From germline, CDR1 is SGHTA and CDR2 FQGTGA. The CDR3 loop is CASSLGNSDQETQYF. DNA of the CDR3: TGTGCCAGCAGCTTAGGTAACAGTGACCAAGAGACCCAGTACTTC.

The chain has TRBV5-5 and TRBJ2-5; D gene unclear. Germline V gene sequence: CDR1 SGHKS, CDR2 YYEKEE (reference sequence). This CDR3 has 14 residues. The ends were cut back, 0 bases at V and 1 base at J, with 7 bases in the middle. The CDR3 DNA reads TGTGCCAGCAGCTTGGTGTCTAGCCAAGAGACCCAGTACTTC. It yields the protein CASSLVSSQETQYF.

Concerning this clone itself: The sample contains more than one DNA sequence encoding this CDR3. The chain is built from TRBV5-1 and TRBJ2-1, with TRBD2 matching 11 bases. The germline V gene encodes CDR1 SGHRS and CDR2 YFSETQ. The CDR3 is made up of 16 amino acids. Trimming took 0 bases from V and 5 from J; bases not matched to a gene: 4. The CDR3: CASSLGGTSGNNEQFF. Written as DNA, the CDR3 is TGCGCCAGCAGCTTGGGGGGGACTAGCGGTAACAATGAGCAGTTCTTC.

The J gene is TRBJ1-6, the V gene TRBV18; tentatively, D is TRBD1 (5 bases). This CDR3 contains 18 residues. Germline values: CDR1 KGHSH, CDR2 LQKENI. The germline V and J ends were trimmed by 5 bases and 9 bases, with 26 bases remaining between them. CDR3 in amino acids: CASSEKHLTVGQFSPLHF. The CDR3 DNA sequence: TGTGCCAGCTCAGAGAAGCATTTGACAGTAGGACAATTTTCACCCCTCCACTTT.

CDR3 in DNA: TGTGCCAGTAGTATCACCGGGACAGGGTCCGTTGCGCAGTATTTT. The encoded protein is CASSITGTGSVAQYF. The genes are TRBV19 and TRBJ2-3; 9 nucleotides match TRBD1. The ends lost 3 bases at V and 10 bases at J; junction bases unmatched: 11. The CDR3 is 15 residues long. Germline V gene data show CDR1 as LNHDA and CDR2 as SQIVND (reference sequence).

The V and J genes are TRBV5-1 and TRBJ2-2; 11 bases align to TRBD2. The CDR3 totals 17 residues. Germline V gene data show CDR1 as SGHRS and CDR2 as YFSETQ. Losses at the gene ends were 3 bases for V and 6 bases for J; bases not matched to a gene: 10. The CDR3 reads CASSSLIAGGPSGELFF. Written as DNA, the CDR3 is TGCGCCAGCAGCTCCCTCATAGCGGGGGGGCCCTCCGGGGAGCTGTTTTTT.

This chain joins TRBV25-1 and TRBJ2-6; D is perhaps TRBD2 (5 bases). CDR1 MGHDK and CDR2 SYGVNS come from the germline V gene. CDR3 size: 18 residues. V was trimmed by 5 bases and J by 0 bases, leaving 17 bases between them. In DNA form, the CDR3 reads TGTGCCAGCAGTCGGGGTGGTTACTCTCTCTCTGGGGCCAACGTCCTGACTTTC. Amino acid sequence: CASSRGGYSLSGANVLTF.

CDR3 protein: CASSGDRRGQPQHF. As DNA, the CDR3 is TGTGCCAGCAGCGGGGACAGAAGAGGTCAGCCCCAGCATTTT. This chain links TRBV7-8 with TRBJ1-5; TRBD1 agrees at 7 bases. Germline V gene data show CDR1 as SGHVS and CDR2 as FQNEAQ. V dropped 5 bases and J dropped 6; count of bases not matched to a gene: 7. The CDR3 loop spans 14 amino acids.

Details on this clone: The junction departs from the called germline gene at one end, perhaps through a read error. The chain links TRBV28 to TRBJ1-4; D uncertain. This CDR3 contains 12 residues. Germline CDR1 and CDR2: MDHEN and SYDVKM. The CDR3 coding sequence is TGTGCCAGCAGCCTAACCAATGGAAAACTGTTTTTT. Amino acid sequence: CASSLTNGKLFF.

The chain links TRBV19 to TRBJ1-2, with 7 bases identical to TRBD1. CDR3 length: 12 amino acids. Germline CDR1 and CDR2: LNHDA and SQIVND (reference sequence). J gave up 7 bases and V 5 bases, and 4 bases lay outside the gene matches. CDR3 amino acids: CASSLTGFGYTF. CDR3 DNA sequence: TGTGCCAGTAGTTTGACAGGGTTTGGCTACACCTTC. The whole variable domain, filled in from reference TRBV19 and TRBJ1-2, reads DGGITQSPKYLFRKEGQNVTLSCEQNLNHDAMYWYRQDPGQGLRLIYYSQIVNDFQKGDIAEGYSVSREKKESFPLTVTSAQKNPTAFYLCASSLTGFGYTFGSGTRLTVV.

The chain uses TRBV7-2 and TRBJ1-2; maybe TRBD1 (5 bases). The germline V gene encodes CDR1 SGHTA and CDR2 FQGNSA. CDR3 length equals 15 residues. V lost 5 bases and J lost 4, with 17 bases in between. CDR3 sequence: CASSNLQGWGYGYTF. The CDR3 region has the DNA TGTGCCAGCAGCAACCTCCAGGGTTGGGGCTATGGCTACACCTTC.

The chain uses TRBV5-8 and TRBJ1-1, with TRBD1 matching over 9 bases. The V segment lost 2 bases and the J segment 6 bases; nucleotides outside the gene matches: 5. Germline CDR1 is SGHTS and CDR2 is YDEGEE. CDR3 size: 14 residues. CDR3 nucleotide sequence: TGTGCCAGCAGCTTTCGGGGACAGGGCCCTGAAGCTTTCTTT. Translating gives CASSFRGQGPEAFF.

This sequence joins TRBV27 and TRBJ2-3; 10 nucleotides agree with TRBD1. The V segment lost 5 bases and the J segment 0 bases; nucleotides outside the gene matches: 2. CDR1 MNHEY and CDR2 SMNVEV come from the germline V gene (reference sequence). The CDR3 is made up of 15 amino acids. CDR3 nucleotide sequence: TGTGCCAGCAGTGGGGGACAGGGGAGCACAGATACGCAGTATTTT. It specifies CASSGGQGSTDTQYF.

The chain has TRBV7-3 and TRBJ1-1; 10 bases are shared with TRBD1. The CDR3 is made up of 13 amino acids. V was clipped by 5 bases and J by 4 bases; unmatched bases: 1. Germline CDR1 reads SGHTA; CDR2 reads FQGTGA. The CDR3 loop is CASSRDRGTEAFF. Written as DNA, the CDR3 is TGTGCCAGCAGCCGGGACAGGGGCACTGAAGCTTTCTTT.

The chain is built from TRBV7-8 and TRBJ2-6; D is possibly TRBD2 (7 bases). V was clipped by 3 bases and J by 0 bases, with 21 bases between them. The CDR3 runs 20 residues. From germline, CDR1 is SGHVS and CDR2 FQNEAQ. The CDR3 loop reads CASSLMGGGGILSGANVLTF. The CDR3 DNA is TGTGCCAGCAGCTTGATGGGGGGAGGGGGAATTCTCTCTGGGGCCAACGTCCTGACTTTC. Full variable domain (remainder filled in from reference TRBV7-8 and TRBJ2-6): GAGVSQSPRYKVAKRGQDVALRCDPISGHVSLFWYQQALGQGPEFLTYFQNEAQLDKSGLPSDRFFAERPEGSVSTLKIQRTQQEDSAVYLCASSLMGGGGILSGANVLTFGAGSRLTVL.

This rearrangement joins TRBV27 to TRBJ2-3, with 9 bases aligning to TRBD2. V shed 4 bases, J shed 8 bases, and the junction held 13 bases outside the gene matches. The germline V gene has CDR1 MNHEY and CDR2 SMNVEV (reference sequence). The CDR3 contains 16 residues. The CDR3 DNA follows: TGTGCCAGCAGTTCATGGGCTAGCGGGGCTGCTGGTACGCAGTATTTT. This gives the protein CASSSWASGAAGTQYF.

The chain carries TRBV28 and TRBJ1-1, with unresolved D. The CDR3 sequence is 16 residues long. V was pared by 1 base and J by 2 bases, with 14 bases between. Looked up from germline, CDR1 is MDHEN and CDR2 is SYDVKM. The CDR3 region is CASSLSILPSNTEAFF. The CDR3 nucleotides read TGTGCCAGCAGTTTATCGATTCTTCCAAGCAACACTGAAGCTTTCTTT.

This chain links TRBV9 with TRBJ2-5, with 9 bases matching TRBD2. The CDR3 sequence is 16 residues long. Unmatched junction bases numbered 6, after V lost 1 base and J lost 2 bases. Germline V gives CDR1 SGDLS, CDR2 YYNGEE. CDR3 DNA sequence: TGTGCCAGCAGCGTACGGAGCGGGGGGATACAAGAGACCCAGTACTTC. Its protein is CASSVRSGGIQETQYF.

The chain combines TRBV5-1 with TRBJ2-3, with 7 bases fitting TRBD2. Germline lookup yields CDR1 SGHRS and CDR2 YFSETQ. With 5 bases clipped from V and 5 bases from J, the junction kept 8 bases outside the gene matches. The CDR3 has 14 residues. DNA of the CDR3: TGCGCCAGCAGTCCACTTGGGGGGGGAGATACGCAGTATTTT. Translation gives CASSPLGGGDTQYF.

The chain has TRBV6-5 and TRBJ1-3; no reliable D call. Germline CDR1 is MNHEY and CDR2 is SVGAGI. This CDR3 is built from 14 residues. The V and J ends lost 5 bases and 0 bases respectively, with 8 bases between them. The CDR3 DNA sequence: TGTGCCAGCAGTGAAACAGTCTCTGGAAACACCATATATTTT. Translated: CASSETVSGNTIYF.

The V and J genes are TRBV7-9 and TRBJ2-5, with 8 bases fitting TRBD2. There are 19 residues in the CDR3. V trimming: 5 bases; J trimming: 3 bases; junction bases outside the gene matches: 20. Per the germline V gene, CDR1 is SEHNR and CDR2 is FQNEAQ (reference sequence). The CDR3 nucleotides are TGTGCCAGCAGCCATCCGTCTTGGGGAACGGGGGGGTTCAAAGAGACCCAGTACTTC. This encodes CASSHPSWGTGGFKETQYF.

The rearrangement joins TRBV2 to TRBJ1-1; no clear D. Trimming stripped 8 bases from V and 4 bases from J, with 11 bases between. The germline gives CDR1 SNHLY, CDR2 FYNNEI. The CDR3 has 12 amino acids. The CDR3 spells CASLLRATEAFF. Written as DNA, the CDR3 is TGTGCCAGCCTCTTACGAGCCACTGAAGCTTTCTTT. Based on the CDR3 plus reference TRBV2 and TRBJ1-1, the full variable domain is EPEVTQTPSHQVTQMGQEVILRCVPISNHLYFYWYRQILGQKVEFLVSFYNNEISEKSEIFDDQFSVERPDGSNFTLKIRSTKLEDSAMYFCASLLRATEAFFGQGTRLTVV.

The rearrangement uses TRBV25-1 and TRBJ1-2, with 9 bases fitting TRBD1. Trimming cost V 8 bases and J 7 bases; bases outside gene matches: 8. The CDR3 sequence is 13 residues long. The germline CDR1 and CDR2 sequences are MGHDK and SYGVNS. The CDR3 loop reads CASRETGGRGYTF. The CDR3 region has the DNA TGTGCCAGCCGAGAAACAGGGGGCCGTGGCTACACCTTC.

This CDR3 reads CASSLVRSGEQYF. The CDR3 DNA reads as TGTGCCAGCAGCTTGGTACGCAGCGGGGAGCAGTACTTC. V is TRBV5-8 and J is TRBJ2-7; a weak D match, TRBD2 (6 bases). CDR1 and CDR2 from the germline V gene are SGHTS and YDEGEE. This CDR3 region has 13 residues. V was pared by 0 bases and J by 7 bases, with 11 bases between.

In its sample, this clone was seen once. This chain joins TRBV10-3 and TRBJ2-5; 7 bases align to TRBD2. Germline loops: CDR1 ENHRY, CDR2 SYGVKD. V lost 0 bases, J lost 7 bases, and 2 bases stayed unmatched. The CDR3 is made up of 13 amino acids. This CDR3 is CAISESTGGTQYF. The CDR3 DNA reads as TGTGCCATCAGTGAGTCGACGGGGGGGACCCAGTACTTC.